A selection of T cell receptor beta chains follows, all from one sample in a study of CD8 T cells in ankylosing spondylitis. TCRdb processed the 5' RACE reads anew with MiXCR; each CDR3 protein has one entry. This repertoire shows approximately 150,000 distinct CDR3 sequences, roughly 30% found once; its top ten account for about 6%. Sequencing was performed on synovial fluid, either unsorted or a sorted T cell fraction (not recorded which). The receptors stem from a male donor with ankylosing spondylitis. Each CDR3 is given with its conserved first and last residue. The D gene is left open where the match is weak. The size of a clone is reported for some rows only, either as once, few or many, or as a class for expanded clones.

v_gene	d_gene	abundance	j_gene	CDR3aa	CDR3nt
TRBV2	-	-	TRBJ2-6	CASSDTSGANVLTF	TGTGCCAGCAGTGATACCTCTGGGGCCAACGTCCTGACTTTC
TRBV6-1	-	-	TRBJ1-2	CASSERPNSGVYGYTF	TGTGCCAGCAGTGAGAGGCCTAACAGCGGAGTCTATGGCTACACCTTC
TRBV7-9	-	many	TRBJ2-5	CASSRIQGGGETQYF	TGTGCCAGCAGTCGAATACAGGGAGGAGGCGAGACCCAGTACTTC
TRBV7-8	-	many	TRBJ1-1	CASSPSGVGTEAFF	TGTGCCAGCAGCCCCTCCGGGGTAGGCACTGAAGCTTTCTTT
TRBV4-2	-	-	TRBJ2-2	CASSLPVTGTNTGELFF	TGTGCCAGCAGCCTCCCGGTCACAGGCACGAACACCGGGGAGCTGTTTTTT
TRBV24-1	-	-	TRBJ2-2	CATSDSSDSTGELFF	TGTGCCACCAGTGATTCGAGTGACTCCACCGGGGAGCTGTTTTTT
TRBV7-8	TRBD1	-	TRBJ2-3	CASSHGTGRGGTDTQYF	TGTGCCAGCAGCCACGGGACAGGGCGAGGAGGCACAGATACGCAGTATTTT
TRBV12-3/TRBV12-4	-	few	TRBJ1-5	CASCRDGNQPQHF	TGTGCCAGCTGCCGGGACGGTAATCAGCCCCAGCATTTT
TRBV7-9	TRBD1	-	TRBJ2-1	CASSFGTGSGSEQFF	TGTGCCAGCAGCTTCGGGACAGGTTCTGGTAGTGAGCAGTTCTTC
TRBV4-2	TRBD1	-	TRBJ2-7	CASSQRPGQGNEQYF	TGTGCCAGCAGCCAGCGACCGGGACAGGGTAACGAGCAGTACTTC
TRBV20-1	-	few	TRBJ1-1	CSAAAGVNTEAFF	TGCAGTGCGGCGGCTGGGGTGAACACTGAAGCTTTCTTT
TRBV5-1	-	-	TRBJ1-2	CASSPQEASYGYTF	TGCGCCAGCAGCCCCCAGGAAGCGAGTTATGGCTACACCTTC
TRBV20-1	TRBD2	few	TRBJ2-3	CSAAGSRGRTDTQYF	TGCAGTGCCGCAGGGAGTCGCGGGAGAACAGATACGCAGTATTTT
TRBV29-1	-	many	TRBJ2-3	CSVGLSGADTQYF	TGCAGCGTCGGACTTTCGGGGGCAGATACGCAGTATTTT
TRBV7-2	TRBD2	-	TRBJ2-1	CASSTTGLATYNEQFF	TGTGCCAGCAGCACCACGGGACTAGCGACTTACAATGAGCAGTTCTTC
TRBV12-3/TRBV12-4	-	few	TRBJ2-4	CASGLDTQAKNIQYF	TGTGCCAGCGGCCTGGACACTCAAGCCAAAAACATTCAGTACTTC
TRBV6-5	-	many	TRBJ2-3	CASSYKIGGTDTQYF	TGTGCCAGCAGTTACAAGATTGGGGGCACAGATACGCAGTATTTT
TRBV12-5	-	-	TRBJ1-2	CASGLVQQYGYTF	TGTGCTAGTGGTTTGGTGCAGCAATATGGCTACACCTTC
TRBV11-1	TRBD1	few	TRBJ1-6	CASSSSGQARSPLHF	TGTGCCAGCAGCTCCTCGGGACAGGCAAGGTCACCCCTCCACTTT
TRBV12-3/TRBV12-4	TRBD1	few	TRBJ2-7	CASSRPGQGSYEQYF	TGTGCCAGCAGTCGCCCGGGACAGGGCTCCTACGAGCAGTACTTC
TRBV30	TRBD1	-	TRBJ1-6	CASQGQVNSPLHF	TGTGCCTCCCAGGGACAGGTGAATTCACCCCTCCACTTT
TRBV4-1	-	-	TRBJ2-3	CASSQVDMGFADTQYF	TGCGCCAGCAGCCAAGTTGATATGGGCTTCGCAGATACGCAGTATTTT
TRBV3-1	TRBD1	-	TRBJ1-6	CASSRGTGNSPLHF	TGTGCCAGCAGCCGCGGGACAGGGAATTCACCCCTCCACTTT
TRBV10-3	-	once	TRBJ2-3	CAISEEGNTDTQYF	TGTGCCATCAGTGAAGAAGGGAATACAGATACGCAGTATTTT
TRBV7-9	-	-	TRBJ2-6	CASSKTGSLSGANVLTF	TGTGCCAGCAGCAAAACAGGGAGTTTATCTGGGGCCAACGTCCTGACTTTC
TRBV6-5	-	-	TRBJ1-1	CASSTDRFEAFF	TGTGCCAGCAGCACCGACAGGTTTGAAGCTTTCTTT
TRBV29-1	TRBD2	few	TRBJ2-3	CSVRAGGIDTQYF	TGCAGCGTTCGAGCGGGAGGGATAGATACGCAGTATTTT
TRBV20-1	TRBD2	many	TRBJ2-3	CSARTVNLAGGQDTQYF	TGCAGTGCTAGAACCGTAAACCTAGCGGGAGGGCAGGATACGCAGTATTTT